The T cell receptor (beta chain) described here comes from a study of blood T cells in healthy people across ages. It was with a sample-barcoded 5' primer and a J-beta primer mix that a second PCR of roughly 7 to 12 cycles was run. Sequencing recovered at least 2.5 million CDR3-containing paired-end reads from each sample. TCRdb fed the 5' RACE reads into MiXCR, producing one record per CDR3 protein. In the table there are about 1.6 million distinct CDR3 sequences, approximately 32% of which are singletons. Study-wide findings and caveats: A strong correlation was seen between TCR beta diversity and naive T cell percentage.

This clonotype was detected a few times. Antigen: not known. CDR1 is SGHTA and CDR2 is FQGNSA in the germline V gene. The junction had 3 bases not matched to a gene; V was cut back by 4 bases and J by 3 bases. This CDR3 region has 15 residues. The TCR originated in a woman in her 30s in good health. Sequenced material: blood. This chain joins TRBV7-2 and TRBJ1-6; 7 nucleotides line up with TRBD1. DNA of the CDR3: TGTGCCAGCAGCTCACAGGGGAACTATAATTCACCCCTCCACTTT. Protein: CASSSQGNYNSPLHF. Together with reference TRBV7-2 and TRBJ1-6, the CDR3 gives the full variable domain: GAGVSQSPSNKVTEKGKDVELRCDPISGHTALYWYRQSLGQGLEFLIYFQGNSAPDKSGLPSDRFSAERTGGSVSTLTIQRTQQEDSAVYLCASSSQGNYNSPLHFGNGTRLTVT.